The 4 T cell receptor beta chains in this list originate from one sample, sequenced in a study of tumor-infiltrating lymphocytes in primary liver carcinoma. Blood RNA originated from unsorted whole blood, with germline DNA additionally extracted. TCR beta cDNA was reverse-transcribed from roughly 520 ng of total RNA. The reaction used a constant-region primer and ProtoScript II reverse transcriptase. Three nested multiplex PCR rounds, a slightly modified ARM-PCR method, built the TCR beta libraries. The first two PCR rounds used TRBV1-TRBV30 forward primers with a C-beta reverse primer, 9 to 11 cycles each. TCRdb passed the multiplex PCR reads through MiXCR, listing each CDR3 protein once. Here the sample spans fewer than 400,000 distinct CDR3 sequences, approximately 60% being singletons. The sample taken for sequencing was peripheral blood. The source of these receptors is a man aged 35 to 55 with primary liver carcinoma and hepatitis B virus infection.

About this clonotype: The junction shows a germline mismatch at one end, possibly a read error. V gene TRBV6-1 combines with J gene TRBJ2-7; perhaps D is TRBD1 or TRBD2 (6 bases each). This CDR3 is 16 amino acids long. Germline loops: CDR1 MNHNS, CDR2 SASEGT. CDR3 sequence (DNA): TGTGGCAGCAGTGAAAGGTTGGGGGCGGAGGGGTACGAGCAGTACTTC. Protein: CGSSERLGAEGYEQYF.

The rearrangement links TRBV11-2 to TRBJ2-3; 8 nucleotides agree with TRBD2. Trimming took 5 bases from V and 0 from J; bases not matched to a gene: 16. This CDR3 contains 19 residues. From germline, CDR1 is SGHAT and CDR2 FQNNGV. The DNA of the CDR3 is TGTGCCAGCAGCCCGAAGGGACTAGTGGGAGGGGCGAGCACAGATACGCAGTATTTT. Translating it yields CASSPKGLVGGASTDTQYF.

About this clonotype: The junction differs from germline at one of its ends, possibly a read error. The chain couples TRBV5-5 to TRBJ2-1; D is unresolved. The CDR3 extends over 11 amino acids. Germline lookup yields CDR1 SGHKS and CDR2 YYEKEE (reference sequence). CDR3 sequence (DNA): TGCACCAGCAGCTTGAAGTCTGAGCAGTTCTTC. Its translation is CTSSLKSEQFF.

This chain joins TRBV5-1 and TRBJ2-2; D uncertain. Germline V gene lookup returns CDR1 SGHRS and CDR2 YFSETQ. The CDR3 loop spans 14 amino acids. V gave up 0 bases and J gave up 5 bases, with 8 bases separating them. The CDR3 DNA follows: TGCGCCAGCAGCTTGGGGGCTTCTACCGGGGAGCTGTTTTTT. Its translation: CASSLGASTGELFF.